There are a few counts of the clone carrying this TCR beta chain. What it recognizes is unknown. The data originate from a study of beta chain features in type 1 diabetes. Points from the study as a whole: Cells with high TCR expression could be over-represented when cDNA is sequenced.

As every portion of the isolated RNA was reverse transcribed, the sequencing read expressed TCRB transcripts. Libraries were prepared by immunoSEQ multiplex PCR; TCRdb keeps only in-frame clonotypes and omits some of them. The sample yields under 150,000 clones, under 60% seen once. Using CD45RO/CCR7/CD25/CD127/CD95/CD27, CD4+ naive, central memory, regulatory and stem cell-like memory cells were sorted. The CDR3 contains 13 residues. Germline V gives CDR1 SNHLY, CDR2 FYNNEI. The junction had 8 bases not matched to a gene; V was cut back by 6 bases and J by 10 bases. Sequencing was performed on Tregs from blood. The clonotype comes from a man aged 18 to 35 in good health. The J gene is TRBJ2-1, the V gene TRBV2; 8 positions agree with TRBD2. CDR3 nucleotide sequence: TGTGCCAGCAGGCGGGGGGCTGTCGGGGAGCAGTTCTTC. Translating it yields CASRRGAVGEQFF.